The next 10 T cell receptor beta chains were all read from a single sample in a study of identical twins. MiXCR was run by TCRdb on the 5' RACE reads, yielding one entry per CDR3 protein. Of 1.5 million or so distinct CDR3 sequences listed, roughly 35% were seen once; the top ten hold about 0.3%. The sample taken for sequencing was cord blood. All receptors derive from a newborn girl in good health.

This chain links TRBV2 with TRBJ1-2; 9 nucleotides match TRBD1. Losses at the gene ends were 9 bases for V and 7 bases for J; bases not matched to a gene: 18. Per the germline V gene, CDR1 is SNHLY and CDR2 is FYNNEI. There are 16 residues in the CDR3. This CDR3 reads CASAWDRESVPSGYTF. CDR3 DNA: TGTGCCAGTGCTTGGGACAGGGAATCCGTGCCATCTGGCTACACCTTC. The full variable domain, completed using reference TRBV2 and TRBJ1-2, is EPEVTQTPSHQVTQMGQEVILRCVPISNHLYFYWYRQILGQKVEFLVSFYNNEISEKSEIFDDQFSVERPDGSNFTLKIRSTKLEDSAMYFCASAWDRESVPSGYTFGSGTRLTVV.

The CDR3 is CASSLGVVATDTQYF. CDR3 DNA: TGTGCCAGCAGCCTAGGGGTGGTAGCTACAGATACGCAGTATTTT. The rearrangement joins TRBV7-6 to TRBJ2-3; a possible D gene is TRBD1 (5 bases). V gave up 5 bases and J gave up 3 bases, with 15 bases separating them. Germline V lookup: CDR1 SGHVS, CDR2 FNYEAQ. The CDR3 sequence is 15 residues long.

This clonotype showed up just a few times. This chain connects TRBV6-5 to TRBJ2-1, with D tentatively TRBD1 or TRBD2 (5 bases each). Germline V gene lookup returns CDR1 MNHEY and CDR2 SVGAGI. The CDR3 consists of 13 residues. Trimming stripped 6 bases from V and 15 bases from J, with 21 bases between. The CDR3 bases are TGTGCCAGCAGCCGGGTACCTCGGGACCACACGTTCTTC. This translates into CASSRVPRDHTFF.

The chain is built from TRBV7-8 and TRBJ2-3; no reliable D call. This CDR3 is built from 14 residues. Germline-derived CDR1 and CDR2 are SGHVS and FQNEAQ. V was shortened by 4 bases and J by 1 base, with 9 bases between the two germline ends. The chain's CDR3 is CASSSNRGTDTQYF. The CDR3 region has the DNA TGTGCCAGCAGCTCAAACCGGGGCACAGATACGCAGTATTTT.

J is TRBJ2-5 and V is TRBV4-2, with 10 bases aligning to TRBD2. Germline-derived CDR1 and CDR2 are LGHNA and YNFKEQ. CDR3 size: 15 residues. V was clipped by 0 bases and J by 7 bases; unmatched bases: 5. This CDR3 reads CASSQEVAGGPTQYF. CDR3 DNA sequence: TGTGCCAGCAGCCAAGAGGTAGCGGGGGGCCCGACCCAGTACTTC.

This clonotype was counted between two and nine times. The chain is built from TRBV20-1 and TRBJ2-2; 9 nucleotides line up with TRBD2. CDR3 length: 14 residues. V shed 6 bases, J shed 2 bases, and the junction held 4 bases outside the gene matches. Germline V gives CDR1 DFQATT, CDR2 SNEGSKA (reference sequence). The CDR3 region is CSANSGGNTGELFF. CDR3 coding DNA: TGCAGTGCCAATAGCGGGGGCAACACCGGGGAGCTGTTTTTT.

V is TRBV20-1 and J is TRBJ2-6, with 7 bases identical to TRBD1. V shed 7 bases and J 4 bases; nucleotides not matched to a gene: 13. Looked up from germline, CDR1 is DFQATT and CDR2 is SNEGSKA (reference sequence). This CDR3 region has 16 residues. The CDR3 sequence: CSVPNLQGPGANVLTF. The DNA for the CDR3 is TGCAGTGTCCCGAATCTACAGGGGCCAGGGGCCAACGTCCTGACTTTC.

The chain employs TRBV12-3 or TRBV12-4 and TRBJ2-1; weak D call: TRBD1 (6 bases). The CDR3 loop spans 14 amino acids. Deletions cut 6 bases from V and 13 bases from J, with 22 bases between. CDR3: CASRPHRVQETQFF. In nucleotides, the CDR3 is TGTGCCAGCAGACCCCACAGGGTTCAAGAGACCCAGTTCTTC.

About this clonotype: Mismatch with germline at one junction end may stem from a read error. The CDR3, as DNA: TGCAGTGCTACCTTACAGGGGAATCAGCCCCGGCATTTT. Translating it yields CSATLQGNQPRHF. The chain carries TRBV20-1 and TRBJ1-5; TRBD1 agrees at 7 bases. This CDR3 comprises 13 residues. Germline lookup yields CDR1 DFQATT and CDR2 SNEGSKA (reference sequence).

This rearrangement joins TRBV10-3 to TRBJ2-3; TRBD2 matches at 11 bases. The CDR3 runs to 17 residues. CDR1 is ENHRY and CDR2 is SYGVKD in the germline V gene. Trimming cost V 4 bases and J 4 bases; bases outside gene matches: 10. CDR3: CAISGPSGRRVADTQYF. The DNA for the CDR3 is TGTGCCATCAGTGGCCCTAGCGGGAGGAGGGTGGCAGATACGCAGTATTTT.